These T cell receptor beta chains were read from a single sample in a study of beta chain features in type 1 diabetes. Measured with immunoSEQ multiplex PCR; TCRdb has only the in-frame clones, and not every one. Found here are 970,000 or so clones, 17% of them singletons; the top ten hold about 0.02%. The sample taken for sequencing was naive CD4+ T cells from blood. These receptors were collected from a woman younger than 35 in good health. Both conserved end residues are trimmed from each CDR3. The order of the fields is V gene, CDR3 length, D gene, CDR3 protein. A D gene is named only where the DNA matches it firmly.

v_call: TRBV5-6; cdr3_length: 11; d_call: NA; cdr3_aa: ASSLGGPGELF
v_call: TRBV18; cdr3_length: 11; d_call: NA; cdr3_aa: ASSPGHTDTQY
v_call: TRBV5-1; cdr3_length: 14; d_call: TRBD2; cdr3_aa: ASSPTGTSGKETQY
v_call: TRBV7-3; cdr3_length: 11; d_call: NA; cdr3_aa: ASSLANTDTQY
v_call: TRBV5-4; cdr3_length: 12; d_call: NA; cdr3_aa: ASRLRGPGTEAF
v_call: TRBV10-1; cdr3_length: 11; d_call: NA; cdr3_aa: ASSASDRGEQY
v_call: TRBV28; cdr3_length: 12; d_call: TRBD2; cdr3_aa: AILAGVSYNEQF
v_call: TRBV5-1; cdr3_length: 14; d_call: TRBD1; cdr3_aa: ASSLTGVYGADTQY
v_call: TRBV14; cdr3_length: 11; d_call: NA; cdr3_aa: ASSQSVGQPQH
v_call: TRBV7-2; cdr3_length: 11; d_call: NA; cdr3_aa: ASSLRLSDEQF
v_call: TRBV28; cdr3_length: 11; d_call: TRBD1; cdr3_aa: ASSPGQGYGYT
v_call: TRBV6-6; cdr3_length: 13; d_call: TRBD1; cdr3_aa: ASSYQRGGQNGYT
v_call: TRBV4-3; cdr3_length: 15; d_call: NA; cdr3_aa: ASSQGPQGRTNYGYT
v_call: TRBV28; cdr3_length: 13; d_call: NA; cdr3_aa: ASSLQGAGANVLT
v_call: TRBV28; cdr3_length: 12; d_call: NA; cdr3_aa: ASSQGGRNTEAF
v_call: TRBV6-5; cdr3_length: 12; d_call: NA; cdr3_aa: ASSKDSGANVLT
v_call: TRBV5-1; cdr3_length: 11; d_call: NA; cdr3_aa: ASSRQEAGAQF
v_call: TRBV18; cdr3_length: 14; d_call: TRBD2; cdr3_aa: ASSPWEGATQETQY
v_call: TRBV25-1; cdr3_length: 13; d_call: NA; cdr3_aa: ASSETRSGANVLT
v_call: TRBV7-8; cdr3_length: 15; d_call: TRBD1; cdr3_aa: ASSKSRPGQGDYEQY
v_call: TRBV15; cdr3_length: 13; d_call: NA; cdr3_aa: ATSRDLMGIYEQY
v_call: TRBV28; cdr3_length: 11; d_call: NA; cdr3_aa: ASSWQGIYEQY
v_call: TRBV20-1; cdr3_length: 9; d_call: NA; cdr3_aa: SATYRYGYT
v_call: TRBV14; cdr3_length: 16; d_call: NA; cdr3_aa: ASSQDQGARYKYNEQF
v_call: TRBV9; cdr3_length: 11; d_call: TRBD1; cdr3_aa: ASSMLGGFGYT
v_call: TRBV5-1; cdr3_length: 14; d_call: NA; cdr3_aa: ASSLGRTAAGDEQF
v_call: TRBV19; cdr3_length: 12; d_call: NA; cdr3_aa: ASSPTVINYGYT
v_call: TRBV11-2; cdr3_length: 12; d_call: NA; cdr3_aa: ASRWSGLPYEQY
v_call: TRBV5-1; cdr3_length: 13; d_call: TRBD1; cdr3_aa: ASSSDRVRYNEQF
v_call: TRBV9; cdr3_length: 15; d_call: TRBD2; cdr3_aa: ASSVELSGRPPDTQY
v_call: TRBV27; cdr3_length: 14; d_call: TRBD2; cdr3_aa: ASNRAGASSYNEQF
v_call: TRBV7-9; cdr3_length: 11; d_call: NA; cdr3_aa: ASSLGSTREQF
v_call: TRBV7-2; cdr3_length: 12; d_call: TRBD2; cdr3_aa: ASRTGGGTDTQY